This TCR beta chain was sequenced for a study of T cell clones after liver transplantation. The CDR3 is 20 residues long. With V trimmed by 6 bases and J by 2 bases, 22 bases remained unmatched. Per the germline V gene, CDR1 is LNHNV and CDR2 is YYDKDF (reference sequence). Method: immunoSEQ multiplex PCR; TCRdb's copy keeps in-frame clones and lacks some. The profile covers about 120,000 clones, with about nine tenths appearing a single time and approximately 0.78% taken by the ten largest. Sorting of unstimulated PBMCs yielded separate CD3+CD4+ and CD3+CD8+ fractions. The clonotype was recovered from a human patient who received a liver transplant. Some T cells may have originated in the graft donor. The chain joins TRBV15 to TRBJ1-3; 7 positions agree with TRBD1. Sequencing was performed on CD4+ T cells from blood, taken 12 months after liver transplant. CDR3 sequence: CATSQDRSVVDRAAGNTIYF. Here the CDR3 DNA reads TGTGCCACCAGTCAAGATCGATCTGTCGTCGACAGGGCGGCTGGAAACACCATATATTTT.